These 30 T cell receptor beta chains originate from one sample sequenced in a study of early T cells in non-severe SARS-CoV-2 infection. TCRdb re-called the 5' RACE reads through MiXCR, storing one row per CDR3 protein. Of 80,000 to 95,000 distinct CDR3 sequences listed, about 15% are singletons. Sequencing was done on a sample of whole blood. The source of these receptors is an adult who was a healthcare worker with PCR-confirmed SARS-CoV-2 infection or an uninfected control (not recorded which).

The chain recombines TRBV29-1 with TRBJ1-1; D is uncertain. V dropped 6 bases and J dropped 10 bases, with 9 bases sitting between them. This CDR3 is built from 9 residues. The V gene's germline CDR1 is SQVTM and CDR2 ANQGSEA. This CDR3 reads CSVGNTAFF. CDR3 in DNA: TGCAGCGTGGGTAACACAGCTTTCTTT.

The gene calls are TRBV29-1 and TRBJ2-5; D is ambiguous. Germline V gene sequence: CDR1 SQVTM, CDR2 ANQGSEA. Trimming cost V 7 bases and J 5 bases, with 5 bases left between them. This CDR3 contains 9 residues. The CDR3 sequence is CSAGETQYF. Written as DNA, the CDR3 is TGCAGCGCCGGGGAGACCCAGTACTTC.

This clonotype has only a few counts. This rearrangement joins TRBV5-8 to TRBJ2-7; TRBD1 might be the D (5 bases). The CDR3 is made up of 16 amino acids. The germline CDR1 and CDR2 sequences are SGHTS and YDEGEE. Between the trimmed V and J ends, which lost 6 bases and 3 bases, there was a span of 22 bases. CDR3 nucleotides: TGTGCCAGCATCAAAACCCTCGACAGCTTCAACTACGAGCAGTACGTC. Translated, it gives CASIKTLDSFNYEQYV.

The chain couples TRBV2 to TRBJ1-5; D is perhaps TRBD1 (5 bases). Deletions cut 5 bases from V and 3 bases from J, with 11 bases between. CDR1 is SNHLY and CDR2 is FYNNEI in the germline V gene. The CDR3 runs 14 residues. The CDR3 DNA follows: TGTGCCAGCAGTACGGGACGGAACAATCAGCCCCAGCATTTT. This translates into CASSTGRNNQPQHF.

This clonotype was seen many times. This chain uses TRBV27 with TRBJ1-2; 7 bases align to TRBD1. V was pared by 6 bases and J by 2 bases, with 12 bases of the junction left unmatched. Germline-derived CDR1 and CDR2 are MNHEY and SMNVEV (reference sequence). The CDR3 has 16 residues. The CDR3 spells CASSRQGAEMNYGYTF. The CDR3 DNA is TGTGCCAGCAGCAGACAGGGCGCGGAAATGAACTATGGCTACACCTTC.

This clonotype came up a few times. The V call is TRBV9, the J call TRBJ2-1; D is perhaps TRBD2 (5 bases). V was trimmed by 0 bases and J by 5 bases, leaving 12 bases between them. Germline lookup yields CDR1 SGDLS and CDR2 YYNGEE. This CDR3 comprises 15 residues. Here the CDR3 reads CASSVDGSDHNEQFF. CDR3 bases: TGTGCCAGCAGCGTAGATGGTAGCGATCACAATGAGCAGTTCTTC.

This clonotype came up a few times. V usage is TRBV6-6 and J usage is TRBJ2-3; D not certain. The ends were cut back, 7 bases at V and 1 base at J, with 12 bases in the middle. The CDR3 runs to 14 residues. CDR1 and CDR2 from the germline V gene are MNHNY and SVGAGI (reference sequence). Written as DNA, the CDR3 is TGTGCCAGCATACCAAACCTAGGCACAGATACGCAGTATTTT. This sequence encodes CASIPNLGTDTQYF.

There are a few counts of this clonotype. The J gene is TRBJ2-5, the V gene TRBV6-5; the D gene is possibly TRBD1 (6 bases). The germline V gene encodes CDR1 MNHEY and CDR2 SVGAGI. The CDR3 has 13 residues. Trimming took off 3 bases at V and 9 bases at J, with 14 bases between the two ends. CDR3 protein: CASSYDSEGAQYF. In DNA form, the CDR3 reads TGTGCCAGCAGTTATGACAGTGAGGGGGCCCAGTACTTC.

In this sample, this clonotype turned up many times. The CDR3 here is CASSKVGGDGELFF. The CDR3 DNA sequence: TGTGCCAGCAGCAAAGTGGGGGGCGACGGGGAGCTGTTTTTT. The V call is TRBV11-1, the J call TRBJ2-2; D tentatively reads TRBD1 or TRBD2 (6 bases each). Per germline, CDR1 SGHAT and CDR2 FQDESV (reference sequence). The CDR3 is 14 residues long. Trimming stripped 5 bases from V and 7 bases from J, with 14 bases between. The complete variable domain, with remaining parts taken from reference TRBV11-1 and TRBJ2-2, reads EAEVAQSPRYKITEKSQAVAFWCDPISGHATLYWYRQILGQGPELLVQFQDESVVDDSQLPKDRFSAERLKGVDSTLKIQPAELGDSAMYLCASSKVGGDGELFFGEGSRLTVL.

This chain uses TRBV7-3 with TRBJ2-6, with 9 bases matching TRBD1. Germline V CDR1 and CDR2: SGHTA, FQGTGA. The J segment lost 2 bases and the V segment lost 3 bases, leaving 2 bases of the junction unmatched. The CDR3 totals 16 residues. DNA for the CDR3: TGTGCCAGCAGCTTTACAGGGGGCCCTGGGGCCAACGTCCTGACTTTC. Protein sequence: CASSFTGGPGANVLTF.

On this clonotype itself: The CDR3 ends on some other residue instead of the conserved phenylalanine or tryptophan, so this is likely a read error. The DNA is omitted, as the CDR3 cannot be located on it reliably, and the CDR3 follows TCRdb's listing. The chain has TRBV20-1 and TRBJ2-1; the tabulated D call, TRBD2, remains unverified against the DNA. Germline CDR1 and CDR2: DFQATT and SNEGSKA (reference sequence). The CDR3 is 13 amino acids long, termini counted. This CDR3 reads CSARMPSGGVRGI.

V usage is TRBV6-7 and J usage is TRBJ2-7, with unresolved D. TRBV6-7 is sorted into the ORF group, with uncertain function. The germline V and J ends were trimmed by 8 bases and 3 bases, with 14 bases remaining between them. The CDR3 runs 13 residues. The CDR3 DNA follows: TGTGCCAGCGGGGAAATTTTCGGCTACGAGCAGTACGTC. Amino acids: CASGEIFGYEQYV.

The sample holds many counts of this clonotype. V and J are TRBV6-6 and TRBJ1-1, with 7 bases that match TRBD1. CDR1 is MNHNY and CDR2 is SVGAGI in the germline V gene (reference sequence). This CDR3 is 14 amino acids long. The V gene end was trimmed by 6 bases and the J gene end by 1 base; junction bases not matched to a gene: 5. CDR3 in amino acids: CASRQGGANTEAFF. The CDR3 nucleotides are TGTGCCAGCAGGCAAGGGGGCGCGAACACTGAAGCTTTCTTT.

The table lists this clonotype with a few counts. The chain joins TRBV5-1 to TRBJ2-5, with 11 bases aligning to TRBD1. V was clipped by 5 bases and J by 4 bases; unmatched bases: 1. The CDR3 has 13 residues. Germline CDR1 SGHRS, CDR2 YFSETQ. The CDR3 region is CASRGTGGETQYF. The DNA for the CDR3 is TGCGCCAGCAGGGGGACAGGGGGAGAGACCCAGTACTTC.

This clonotype has just a few counts. This chain connects TRBV19 to TRBJ2-1, with TRBD2 matching 7 bases. V dropped 4 bases and J dropped 4; count of bases not matched to a gene: 13. This CDR3 comprises 17 residues. Germline V gene lookup returns CDR1 LNHDA and CDR2 SQIVND (reference sequence). For the CDR3, the DNA is TGTGCCAGTAGTAATTACCCCCTTGGGGGGGGGTACAATGAGCAGTTCTTC. It yields the protein CASSNYPLGGGYNEQFF.

In DNA form, the CDR3 reads TGTGCCAGCAGTTTAGACCCTTGGCGGGGGGGCCGAACCGGGGAGCTGTTTTTT. This sequence encodes CASSLDPWRGGRTGELFF. This sequence joins TRBV12-3 or TRBV12-4 and TRBJ2-2; 9 bases line up with TRBD2. Trimming at V came to 1 base and at J to 5 bases, leaving 11 bases not matched to a gene. The CDR3 loop spans 18 amino acids.

The chain couples TRBV28 to TRBJ2-5; D is possibly TRBD2 (6 bases). Germline loops: CDR1 MDHEN, CDR2 SYDVKM. The CDR3 spans 14 residues. V dropped 5 bases and J dropped 3 bases, with 13 bases sitting between them. The CDR3 sequence: CASSTRDFKETQYF. The CDR3, as DNA: TGTGCCAGCAGTACCCGGGACTTCAAAGAGACCCAGTACTTC.

V and J are TRBV5-1 and TRBJ1-2, with TRBD1 identical over 9 bases. Germline-derived CDR1 and CDR2 are SGHRS and YFSETQ. V was clipped by 1 base and J by 6 bases; unmatched bases: 7. The CDR3 contains 15 residues. For the CDR3, the DNA is TGCGCCAGCAGCTTGAGTGGGACAGGGTATGATGGCTACACCTTC. Encoded protein: CASSLSGTGYDGYTF.

J is TRBJ1-2 and V is TRBV5-1; a weak D match, TRBD1 (6 bases). CDR3 size: 16 residues. Per the germline V gene, CDR1 is SGHRS and CDR2 is YFSETQ. V lost 3 bases and J lost 5, with 20 bases in between. CDR3 loop: CASSSLSTGRNYGYTF. As DNA, the CDR3 is TGCGCCAGCAGCTCCCTATCTACAGGGAGAAATTATGGCTACACCTTC.

This clonotype was detected a few times. V gene TRBV24-1 combines with J gene TRBJ1-1, with D unresolved. There are 13 residues in the CDR3. V was pared by 5 bases and J by 8 bases, with 14 bases between. Germline CDR1 and CDR2: KGHDR and SFDVKD. The CDR3 reads CATSGPQPNEAFF. The CDR3 DNA reads as TGTGCCACCAGTGGTCCCCAACCAAACGAAGCTTTCTTT.

The table lists this clonotype with a few counts. This chain links TRBV6-1 with TRBJ1-1, with D uncertain. There are 13 residues in the CDR3. Per the germline V gene, CDR1 is MNHNS and CDR2 is SASEGT. The V gene lost 4 bases and the J gene lost 0 bases, with 6 bases spanning the gap. CDR3 in DNA: TGTGCCAGCAGTGCCCCTGTGAACACTGAAGCTTTCTTT. It translates to CASSAPVNTEAFF.

A few counts support this clonotype. This chain uses TRBV19 with TRBJ2-2; TRBD2 aligns across 8 bases. In germline, CDR1 is LNHDA, CDR2 SQIVND (reference sequence). The ends lost 6 bases at V and 4 bases at J; junction bases unmatched: 7. The CDR3 is 15 amino acids. CDR3 nucleotides: TGTGCCAGTAGATCAATTAGCGGGATCACCGGGGAGCTGTTTTTT. Translation gives CASRSISGITGELFF.

In its sample, this clonotype was seen a few times. The CDR3 here is CASSLERGSTEAFF. The CDR3, as DNA: TGTGCCAGCAGCTTAGAACGGGGTTCGACTGAAGCTTTCTTT. The chain uses TRBV7-9 and TRBJ1-1; D gene ambiguous. Trimming removed 1 base from V and 5 bases from J, with 11 bases in between. The CDR3 is made up of 14 amino acids. Germline CDR1 is SEHNR and CDR2 is FQNEAQ (reference sequence).

The chain combines TRBV18 with TRBJ1-5; 7 nucleotides align to TRBD1. V shed 6 bases and J 3 bases; nucleotides not matched to a gene: 8. This CDR3 is 15 amino acids long. The germline V gene encodes CDR1 KGHSH and CDR2 LQKENI. The CDR3 DNA sequence: TGTGCCAGCTCCCAAGACAGGGTGGACAATCAGCCCCAGCATTTT. Translated, it gives CASSQDRVDNQPQHF.

This clonotype was recorded a few times. The chain recombines TRBV9 with TRBJ2-1, with TRBD2 identical over 10 bases. Trimming removed 0 bases from V and 1 base from J; junction bases left unmatched: 4. Germline V lookup: CDR1 SGDLS, CDR2 YYNGEE. The CDR3 spans 17 residues. The CDR3 region has the DNA TGTGCCAGCAGCGTAGCGGTTAGCGGGGGGTCCTACAATGAGCAGTTCTTC. Protein: CASSVAVSGGSYNEQFF.

A few counts support this clonotype. CDR3 region: CSARANRGDQETQYF. CDR3 DNA sequence: TGCAGTGCTAGAGCGAACAGGGGGGACCAAGAGACCCAGTACTTC. The rearrangement joins TRBV20-1 to TRBJ2-5, with 8 bases aligning to TRBD1. Germline V gene sequence: CDR1 DFQATT, CDR2 SNEGSKA (reference sequence). CDR3 size: 15 residues. Germline trimming cut 1 base from V and 0 bases from J; bases unmatched to any gene: 4.

This clonotype has ten or more counts. J is TRBJ1-3 and V is TRBV5-1; 8 nucleotides line up with TRBD1. Per germline, CDR1 SGHRS and CDR2 YFSETQ. The CDR3 extends over 15 amino acids. With 3 bases clipped from V and 4 bases from J, the junction kept 6 bases outside the gene matches. As DNA, the CDR3 is TGCGCCAGCAGCTCCTACGGACAGGGCGGAAACACCATATATTTT. Encoded protein: CASSSYGQGGNTIYF.

This clonotype was recorded many times. This chain connects TRBV19 to TRBJ2-3; no reliable D call. Trimming took 1 base from V and 4 from J, leaving 6 bases between them. Germline CDR1 is LNHDA and CDR2 is SQIVND (reference sequence). There are 13 residues in the CDR3. The CDR3 nucleotides read TGTGCCAGTAGTATAGTGGCCCCAGATACGCAGTATTTT. Its protein is CASSIVAPDTQYF.

This chain uses TRBV6-1 with TRBJ1-2, with D uncertain. The CDR3 contains 14 residues. V lost 8 bases and J 0 bases, leaving 13 bases between the germline ends. Germline V gene data show CDR1 as MNHNS and CDR2 as SASEGT. As DNA, the CDR3 is TGTGCCAGCCCCGGGTTAAATGCTAACTATGGCTACACCTTC. This encodes CASPGLNANYGYTF.

The rearrangement uses TRBV6-5 and TRBJ2-2, with D hard to call. The CDR3 extends over 15 amino acids. V lost 0 bases, J lost 6 bases, and 11 bases lay in between. Germline values: CDR1 MNHEY, CDR2 SVGAGI. The chain's CDR3 is CASSYSARWPGELFF. The DNA of the CDR3 is TGTGCCAGCAGTTACTCGGCCAGATGGCCCGGGGAGCTGTTTTTT.